This TCR beta chain appears in the sequencing data of a study of cytomegalovirus exposure and HLA in healthy donors. Findings and caveats of the study: More clonal expansion characterized HLA-associated TCR beta chains than equally common others in a later analysis.

The PCR made use of 60 Vbeta and 13 Jbeta primers. This table comes from immunoSEQ multiplex PCR, and its TCRdb copy is limited to in-frame clones, with some not included. The sample yields about 170,000 clones, about 82% seen once. The CDR3 covers 15 residues. Germline V gene lookup returns CDR1 MGHRA and CDR2 YSYEKL. With V trimmed by 0 bases and J by 4 bases, 4 bases remained unmatched. About this clone: Its antigen remains unidentified.

Sequenced sample: PBMCs. The chain links TRBV4-1 to TRBJ2-3; 7 positions agree with TRBD1. This clonotype was sampled from a male donor in good health and CMV-seronegative. CDR3 loop: CASSQEDRAADTQYF. Written as DNA, the CDR3 is TGCGCCAGCAGCCAAGAAGACAGGGCGGCAGATACGCAGTATTTT.